The 9 T cell receptor beta chains below all came from one sample that was sequenced in a study of control samples from healthy donors and cancer patients. Here immunoSEQ multiplex PCR was the method, and the copy in TCRdb shows in-frame clones only, minus some. The sample shows 150,000 or so clones, roughly 92% of them seen only once. The sample was blood. The receptors come from a man aged 35-49 years in good health.

V and J are TRBV3-1 (or the pseudogene TRBV3-2) and TRBJ1-5; perhaps TRBD1 as D (6 bases). This CDR3 comprises 14 residues. V lost 4 bases, J lost 11 bases, and 18 bases lay in between. CDR1 is LGHDT and CDR2 is YNNKEL in the germline V gene (reference sequence). CDR3 in amino acids: CASSRTAGAASQHF. Written as DNA, the CDR3 is TGTGCCAGCAGCCGAACGGCAGGGGCTGCGTCCCAGCATTTT.

V usage is TRBV20-1 and J usage is TRBJ1-2, with D tentatively TRBD1 (5 bases). In germline, CDR1 is DFQATT, CDR2 SNEGSKA (reference sequence). Trimming cost V 6 bases and J 7 bases, with 12 bases left between them. The CDR3 extends over 11 amino acids. For the CDR3, the DNA is TGCAGTGCACCACGACAGTTTGGCTACACCTTC. Amino acids: CSAPRQFGYTF.

CDR3: CASSLRLAGGPNEQFF. The CDR3 DNA reads as TGCGCCAGCAGCCTGCGACTAGCGGGGGGACCCAATGAGCAGTTCTTC. This chain joins TRBV4-3 and TRBJ2-1; 13 nucleotides align to TRBD2. Germline trimming cut 4 bases from V and 6 bases from J; bases unmatched to any gene: 6. Per the germline V gene, CDR1 is LGHNA and CDR2 is YSLEER. This CDR3 has 16 amino acids.

The chain combines TRBV5-1 with TRBJ1-5; 9 nucleotides agree with TRBD1. V lost 8 bases, J lost 2 bases, and 20 bases stayed unmatched. Germline CDR1 SGHRS, CDR2 YFSETQ. The CDR3 is 19 residues long. The CDR3 region is CAREPGTGLRIDCNQPQHF. As DNA, the CDR3 is TGCGCCAGAGAACCCGGGACAGGGCTCCGGATAGATTGCAATCAGCCCCAGCATTTT.

The V gene is TRBV9, the J gene TRBJ1-1; maybe TRBD1 (5 bases). The CDR3 has 14 residues. Germline CDR1 SGDLS, CDR2 YYNGEE. The V gene lost 0 bases and the J gene lost 6 bases, with 12 bases spanning the gap. The CDR3 DNA reads as TGTGCCAGCAGCGTAGGGGGGTCAGCCCCTGAAGCTTTCTTT. Its protein is CASSVGGSAPEAFF.

The V gene is TRBV7-9, the J gene TRBJ1-5; D is perhaps TRBD1 (5 bases). Germline V lookup: CDR1 SEHNR, CDR2 FQNEAQ (reference sequence). CDR3 length equals 12 residues. Trimming pared 3 bases from V and 7 bases from J, leaving 7 bases between. The CDR3: CASSFEGQPQHF. The DNA for the CDR3 is TGTGCCAGCAGCTTTGAGGGGCAGCCCCAGCATTTT.

This clone has more than one count but fewer than ten. The genes are TRBV28 and TRBJ2-7; D remains ambiguous. The germline gives CDR1 MDHEN, CDR2 SYDVKM. Between the trimmed V and J ends, which lost 1 base and 6 bases, there was a span of 7 bases. This CDR3 spans 12 amino acids. The CDR3 region is CASSLSGLEQYF. In DNA form, the CDR3 reads TGTGCCAGCAGTTTATCCGGGCTCGAGCAGTACTTC.

This clone was observed a single time. The CDR3 sequence: CASSYEGGYTF. The CDR3 bases are TGTGCCAGCAGTTACGAGGGAGGCTACACCTTC. This chain connects TRBV6-5 to TRBJ1-2, with D hard to call. The V end lost 2 bases, the J end lost 8 bases, and 6 bases lay between the germline ends. CDR1 is MNHEY and CDR2 is SVGAGI in the germline V gene. The CDR3 length is 11 residues.

This chain joins TRBV9 and TRBJ1-1; 8 positions agree with TRBD1. CDR1 and CDR2 (germline): SGDLS, YYNGEE. V gave up 5 bases and J gave up 1 base; unmatched junction bases: 7. The CDR3 totals 15 residues. The CDR3 DNA reads TGTGCCAGCAGAGGACAGGGCGGGAAGAACACTGAAGCTTTCTTT. Protein product: CASRGQGGKNTEAFF.